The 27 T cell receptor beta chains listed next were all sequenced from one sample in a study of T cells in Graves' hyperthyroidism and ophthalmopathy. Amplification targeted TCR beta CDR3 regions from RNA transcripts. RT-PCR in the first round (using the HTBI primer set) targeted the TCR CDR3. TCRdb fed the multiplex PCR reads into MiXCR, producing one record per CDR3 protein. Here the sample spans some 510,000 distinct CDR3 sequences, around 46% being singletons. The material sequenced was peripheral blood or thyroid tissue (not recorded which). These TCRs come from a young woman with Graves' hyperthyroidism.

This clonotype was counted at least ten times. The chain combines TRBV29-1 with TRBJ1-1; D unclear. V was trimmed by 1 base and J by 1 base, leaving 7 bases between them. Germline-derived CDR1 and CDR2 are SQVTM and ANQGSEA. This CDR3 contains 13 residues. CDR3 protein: CSVEVTANTEAFF. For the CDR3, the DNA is TGCAGCGTTGAAGTTACAGCGAACACTGAAGCTTTCTTT. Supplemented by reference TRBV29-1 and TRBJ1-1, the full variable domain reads SAVISQKPSRDICQRGTSLTIQCQVDSQVTMMFWYRQQPGQSLTLIATANQGSEATYESGFVIDKFPISRPNLTFSTLTVSNMSPEDSSIYLCSVEVTANTEAFFGQGTRLTVV.

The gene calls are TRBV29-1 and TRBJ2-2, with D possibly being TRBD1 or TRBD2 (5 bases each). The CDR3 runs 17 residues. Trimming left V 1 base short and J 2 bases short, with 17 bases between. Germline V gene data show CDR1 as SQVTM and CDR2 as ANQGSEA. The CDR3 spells CSVEGVGTRLNTGELFF. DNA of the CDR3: TGCAGCGTTGAAGGGGTAGGGACCAGGCTAAACACCGGGGAGCTGTTTTTT.

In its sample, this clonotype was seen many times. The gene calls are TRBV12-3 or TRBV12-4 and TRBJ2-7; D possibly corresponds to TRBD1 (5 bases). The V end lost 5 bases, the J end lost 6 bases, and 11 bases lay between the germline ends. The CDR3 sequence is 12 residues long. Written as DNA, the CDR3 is TGTGCCAGCAGTCTCCGTAGGGGCGAGCAGTACTTC. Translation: CASSLRRGEQYF.

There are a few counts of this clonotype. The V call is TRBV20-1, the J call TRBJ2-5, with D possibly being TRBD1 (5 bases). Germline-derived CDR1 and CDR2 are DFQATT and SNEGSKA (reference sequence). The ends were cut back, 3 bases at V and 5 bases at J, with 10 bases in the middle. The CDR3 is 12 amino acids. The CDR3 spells CSASGAWETQYF. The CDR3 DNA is TGCAGTGCTAGTGGGGCCTGGGAGACCCAGTACTTC.

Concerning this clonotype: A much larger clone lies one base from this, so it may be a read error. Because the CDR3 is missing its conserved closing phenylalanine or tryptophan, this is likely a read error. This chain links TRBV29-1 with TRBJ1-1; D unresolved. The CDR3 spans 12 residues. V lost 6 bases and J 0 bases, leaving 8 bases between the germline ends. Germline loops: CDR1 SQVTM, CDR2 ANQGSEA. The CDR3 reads CSVQRLNTEAFL. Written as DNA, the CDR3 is TGCAGCGTCCAACGCTTGAACACTGAAGCTTTCCTT.

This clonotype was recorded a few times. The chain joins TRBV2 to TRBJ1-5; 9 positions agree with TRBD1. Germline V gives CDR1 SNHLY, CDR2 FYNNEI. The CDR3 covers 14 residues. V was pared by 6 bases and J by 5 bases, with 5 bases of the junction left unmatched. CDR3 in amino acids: CASSDRGSDQPQHF. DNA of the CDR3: TGTGCCAGCAGCGACAGGGGGTCGGATCAGCCCCAGCATTTT.

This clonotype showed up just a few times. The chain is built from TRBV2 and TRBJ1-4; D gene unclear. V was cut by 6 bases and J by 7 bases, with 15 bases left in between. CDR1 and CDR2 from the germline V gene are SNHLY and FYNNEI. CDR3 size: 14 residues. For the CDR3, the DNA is TGTGCCAGCAGGTACCCTGGCGGGCGTGAAAAACTGTTTTTT. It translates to CASRYPGGREKLFF.

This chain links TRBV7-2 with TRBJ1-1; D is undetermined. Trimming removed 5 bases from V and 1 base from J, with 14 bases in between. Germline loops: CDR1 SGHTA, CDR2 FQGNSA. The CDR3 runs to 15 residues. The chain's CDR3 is CASSEVGVGNTEAFF. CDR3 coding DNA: TGTGCCAGCAGCGAAGTCGGCGTGGGGAACACTGAAGCTTTCTTT.

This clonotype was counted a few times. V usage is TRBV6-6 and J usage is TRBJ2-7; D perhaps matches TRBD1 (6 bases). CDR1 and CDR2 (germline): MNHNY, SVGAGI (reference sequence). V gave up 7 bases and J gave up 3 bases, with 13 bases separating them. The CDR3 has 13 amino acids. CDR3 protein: CASNRDTNYEQYF. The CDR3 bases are TGTGCCAGCAACCGGGACACGAACTACGAGCAGTACTTC.

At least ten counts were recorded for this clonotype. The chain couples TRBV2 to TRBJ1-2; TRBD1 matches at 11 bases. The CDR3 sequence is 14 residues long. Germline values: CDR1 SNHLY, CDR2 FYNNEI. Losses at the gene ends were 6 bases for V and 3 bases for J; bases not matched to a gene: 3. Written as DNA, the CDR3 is TGTGCCAGCAGGGGGGACAGGGGGGACTATGGCTACACCTTC. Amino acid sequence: CASRGDRGDYGYTF.

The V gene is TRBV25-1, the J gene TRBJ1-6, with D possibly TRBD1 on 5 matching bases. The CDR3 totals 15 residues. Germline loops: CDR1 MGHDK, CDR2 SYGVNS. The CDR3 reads CARRGRSSYNSPLHF. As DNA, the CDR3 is TGTGCTAGACGGGGACGTAGCTCCTATAATTCACCCCTCCACTTT.

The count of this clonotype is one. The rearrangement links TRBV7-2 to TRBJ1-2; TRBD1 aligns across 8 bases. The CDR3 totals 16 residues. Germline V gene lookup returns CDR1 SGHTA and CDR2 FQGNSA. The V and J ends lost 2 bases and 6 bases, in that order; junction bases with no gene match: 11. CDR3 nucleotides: TGTGCCAGCAGCTTACTTGGACAGGGTTATTCGCATGGCTACACCTTC. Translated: CASSLLGQGYSHGYTF. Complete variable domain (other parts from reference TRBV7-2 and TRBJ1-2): GAGVSQSPSNKVTEKGKDVELRCDPISGHTALYWYRQSLGQGLEFLIYFQGNSAPDKSGLPSDRFSAERTGGSVSTLTIQRTQQEDSAVYLCASSLLGQGYSHGYTFGSGTRLTVV.

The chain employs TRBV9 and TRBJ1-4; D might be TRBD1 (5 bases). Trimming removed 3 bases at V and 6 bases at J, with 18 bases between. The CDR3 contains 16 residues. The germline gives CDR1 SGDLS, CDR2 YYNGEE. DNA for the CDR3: TGTGCCAGCAGCGGGGAATCGGGGGTTATCGATGAAAAACTGTTTTTT. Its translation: CASSGESGVIDEKLFF.

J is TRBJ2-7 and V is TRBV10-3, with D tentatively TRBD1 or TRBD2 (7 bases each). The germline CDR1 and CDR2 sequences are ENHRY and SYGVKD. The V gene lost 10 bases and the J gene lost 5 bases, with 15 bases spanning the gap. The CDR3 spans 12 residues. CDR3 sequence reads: CASRGRGHEQYF. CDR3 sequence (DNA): TGTGCCAGCAGGGGGAGGGGGCACGAGCAGTACTTC.

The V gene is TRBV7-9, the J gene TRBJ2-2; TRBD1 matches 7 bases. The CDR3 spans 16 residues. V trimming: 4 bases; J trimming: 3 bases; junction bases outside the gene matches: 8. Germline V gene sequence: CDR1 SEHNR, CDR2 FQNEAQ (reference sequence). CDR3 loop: CASSSHPGTDTGELFF. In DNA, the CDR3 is TGTGCCAGCAGCTCACATCCCGGGACAGACACCGGGGAGCTGTTTTTT.

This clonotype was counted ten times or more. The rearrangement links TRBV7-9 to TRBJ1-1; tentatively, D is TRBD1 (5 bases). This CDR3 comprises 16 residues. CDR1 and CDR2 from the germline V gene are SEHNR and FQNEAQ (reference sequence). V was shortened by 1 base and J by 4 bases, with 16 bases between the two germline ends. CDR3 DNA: TGTGCCAGCAGCTTAGTTGGGGGAGGGGTTGGCACTGAAGCTTTCTTT. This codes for CASSLVGGGVGTEAFF.

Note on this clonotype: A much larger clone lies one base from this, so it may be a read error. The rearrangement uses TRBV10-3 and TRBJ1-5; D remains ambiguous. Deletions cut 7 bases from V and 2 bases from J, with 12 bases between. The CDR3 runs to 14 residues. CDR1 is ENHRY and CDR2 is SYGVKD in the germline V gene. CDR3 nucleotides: TGTGCCATCAAGGCGGGAATGGGCAATCAGCCCCAGCATTTT. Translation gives CAIKAGMGNQPQHF.

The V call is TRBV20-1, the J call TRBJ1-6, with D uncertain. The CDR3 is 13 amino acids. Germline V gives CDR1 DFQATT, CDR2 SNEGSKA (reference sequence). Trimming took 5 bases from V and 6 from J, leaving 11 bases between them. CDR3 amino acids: CSAVVDSNSPLHF. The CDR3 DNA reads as TGCAGTGCTGTAGTCGATTCTAATTCACCCCTCCACTTT.

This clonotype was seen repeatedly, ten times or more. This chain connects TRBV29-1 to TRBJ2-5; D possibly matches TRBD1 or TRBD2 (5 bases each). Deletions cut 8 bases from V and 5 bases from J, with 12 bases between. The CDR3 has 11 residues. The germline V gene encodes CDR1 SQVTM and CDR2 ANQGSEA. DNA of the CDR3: TGCAGCCCCCGGGACGTGGAGACCCAGTACTTC. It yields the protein CSPRDVETQYF.

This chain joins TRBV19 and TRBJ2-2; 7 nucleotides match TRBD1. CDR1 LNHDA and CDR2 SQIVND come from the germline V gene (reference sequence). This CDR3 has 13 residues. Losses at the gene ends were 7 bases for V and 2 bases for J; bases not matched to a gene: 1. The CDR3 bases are TGTGCCAGTAACAGGGGAAACACCGGGGAGCTGTTTTTT. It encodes CASNRGNTGELFF. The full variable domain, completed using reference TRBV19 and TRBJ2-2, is DGGITQSPKYLFRKEGQNVTLSCEQNLNHDAMYWYRQDPGQGLRLIYYSQIVNDFQKGDIAEGYSVSREKKESFPLTVTSAQKNPTAFYLCASNRGNTGELFFGEGSRLTVL.

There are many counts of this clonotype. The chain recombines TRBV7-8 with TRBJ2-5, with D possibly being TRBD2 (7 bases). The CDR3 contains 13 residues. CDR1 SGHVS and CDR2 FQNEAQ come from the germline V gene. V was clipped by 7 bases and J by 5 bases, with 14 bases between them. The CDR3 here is CASTNEGGETQYF. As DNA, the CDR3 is TGTGCCAGCACCAATGAGGGGGGGGAGACCCAGTACTTC.

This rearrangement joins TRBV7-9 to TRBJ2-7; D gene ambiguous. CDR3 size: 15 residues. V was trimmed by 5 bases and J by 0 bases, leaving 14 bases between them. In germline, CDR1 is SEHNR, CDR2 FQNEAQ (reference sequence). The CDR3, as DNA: TGTGCCAGCAGCCCGCCTCCCGGGCGCTCCTACGAGCAGTACTTC. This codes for CASSPPPGRSYEQYF.

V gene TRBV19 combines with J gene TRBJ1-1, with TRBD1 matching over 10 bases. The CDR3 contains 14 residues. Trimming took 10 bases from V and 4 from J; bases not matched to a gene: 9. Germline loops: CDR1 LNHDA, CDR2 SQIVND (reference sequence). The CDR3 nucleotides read TGTGCCACCGGGGACAGGGGTTCGAGCACTGAAGCTTTCTTT. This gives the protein CATGDRGSSTEAFF.

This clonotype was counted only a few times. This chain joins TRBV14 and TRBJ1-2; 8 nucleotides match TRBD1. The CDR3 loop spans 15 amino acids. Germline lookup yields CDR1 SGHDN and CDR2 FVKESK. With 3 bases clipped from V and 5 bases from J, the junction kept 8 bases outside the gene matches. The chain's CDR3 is CASSHVTGEWYGYTF. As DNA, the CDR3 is TGTGCCAGCAGCCATGTGACAGGGGAGTGGTATGGCTACACCTTC.

The CDR3 reads CATRETSGRGGDYEQYF. In nucleotides, the CDR3 is TGTGCCACCAGAGAGACTAGCGGGAGGGGAGGGGACTACGAGCAGTACTTC. The rearrangement links TRBV7-8 to TRBJ2-7; TRBD2 agrees at 14 bases. The germline CDR1 and CDR2 sequences are SGHVS and FQNEAQ. V was pared by 10 bases and J by 3 bases, with 14 bases of the junction left unmatched. The CDR3 extends over 17 amino acids.

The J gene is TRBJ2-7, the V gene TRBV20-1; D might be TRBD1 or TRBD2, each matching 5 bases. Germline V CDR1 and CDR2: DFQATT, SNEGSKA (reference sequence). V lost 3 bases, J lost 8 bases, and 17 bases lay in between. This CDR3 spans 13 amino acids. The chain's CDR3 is CSARPGPQLKQYF. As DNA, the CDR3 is TGCAGTGCTAGGCCGGGACCGCAACTTAAGCAGTACTTC.

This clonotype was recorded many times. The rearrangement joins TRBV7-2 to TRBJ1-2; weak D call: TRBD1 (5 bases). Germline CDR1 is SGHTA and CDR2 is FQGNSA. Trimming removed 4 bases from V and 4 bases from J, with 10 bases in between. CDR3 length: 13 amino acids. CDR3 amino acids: CASSSRDGYGYTF. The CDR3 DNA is TGTGCCAGCAGCTCCCGGGACGGCTATGGCTACACCTTC.